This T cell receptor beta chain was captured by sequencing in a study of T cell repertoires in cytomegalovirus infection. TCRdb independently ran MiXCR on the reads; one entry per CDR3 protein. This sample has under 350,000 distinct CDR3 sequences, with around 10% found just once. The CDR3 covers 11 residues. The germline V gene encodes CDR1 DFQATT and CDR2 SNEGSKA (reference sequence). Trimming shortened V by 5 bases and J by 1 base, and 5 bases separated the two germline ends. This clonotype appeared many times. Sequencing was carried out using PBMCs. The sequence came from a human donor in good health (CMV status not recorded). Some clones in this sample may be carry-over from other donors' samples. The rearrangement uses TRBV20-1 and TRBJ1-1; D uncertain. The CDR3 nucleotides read TGCAGTGCTCGACAGAACACTGAAGCTTTCTTT. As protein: CSARQNTEAFF.